The clone carrying this T cell receptor beta chain has only a few counts. Its antigen is currently unknown. This sample stems from a study of beta chain features in type 1 diabetes. The study's findings and limits: People with Type 1 diabetes carried modestly yet significantly shorter TCRB CDR3s in all four CD4+ subsets. Within the patient group, naive, central memory and Treg TCRB repertoires appeared more similar to each other than within healthy donors.

Cells sorted by CD45RO/CCR7/CD25/CD127/CD95/CD27 comprised CD4+ naive, central memory, regulatory and stem cell-like memory cells. Trimming pared 4 bases from V and 1 base from J, leaving 11 bases between. Germline V CDR1 and CDR2: SGHRS, YFSETQ. This CDR3 contains 15 residues. Investigators reverse transcribed all isolated RNA, so they sequenced expressed TCRB transcripts. Assay used: immunoSEQ multiplex PCR; TCRdb lists only in-frame clones, some missing. Seen here are hundreds of thousands of clones, 15% to 20% observed once, and the top ten hold 0.02% to 0.025%. The genes are TRBV5-1 and TRBJ2-2, with D perhaps matching TRBD1 or TRBD2 (5 bases each). This TCR derives from a woman between 18 and 29 years old in good health. The specimen sequenced was naive CD4+ T cells from blood. The CDR3 region is CASSREQENTGELFF. CDR3 nucleotide sequence: TGCGCCAGCAGCCGGGAACAGGAGAACACCGGGGAGCTGTTTTTT.